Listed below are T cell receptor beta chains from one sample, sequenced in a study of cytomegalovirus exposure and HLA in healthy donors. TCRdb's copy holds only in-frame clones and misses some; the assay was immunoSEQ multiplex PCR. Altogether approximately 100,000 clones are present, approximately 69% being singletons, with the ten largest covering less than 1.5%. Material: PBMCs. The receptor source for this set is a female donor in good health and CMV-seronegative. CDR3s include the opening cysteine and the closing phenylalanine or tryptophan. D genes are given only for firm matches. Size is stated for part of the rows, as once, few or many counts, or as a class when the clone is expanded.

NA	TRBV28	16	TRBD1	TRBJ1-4	TGTGCCAGCAGTCAAGGTGACAGGGGAGGGAGTGAAAAACTGTTTTTT	CASSQGDRGGSEKLFF
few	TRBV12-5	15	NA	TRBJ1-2	TGTGCTAGTGGTTTGGTAATGGCAGGGAACTATGGCTACACCTTC	CASGLVMAGNYGYTF
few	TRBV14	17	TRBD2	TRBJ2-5	TGTGCCAGCAGCCCCTGGACTAGCGGGGGGGCCTGGGAGACCCAGTACTTC	CASSPWTSGGAWETQYF
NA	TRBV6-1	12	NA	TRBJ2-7	TGTGCCAGCAGTGACAGGGTTGGCGAGCAGTACTTC	CASSDRVGEQYF
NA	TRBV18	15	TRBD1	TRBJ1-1	TGTGCCAGCTCACCTACGGGACAGGGGAACACTGAAGCTTTCTTT	CASSPTGQGNTEAFF
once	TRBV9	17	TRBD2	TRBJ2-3	TGTGCCAGCAGCGCCTTGGGGGTAGCGGGGCTCACAGATACGCAGTATTTT	CASSALGVAGLTDTQYF
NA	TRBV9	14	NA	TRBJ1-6	TGTGCCAGCAGCGCCGGGCGGGGGGATTCACCCCTCCACTTT	CASSAGRGDSPLHF
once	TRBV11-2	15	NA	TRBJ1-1	TGTGCCAGCAGCTTAACCTACAGACCGAACACTGAAGCTTTCTTT	CASSLTYRPNTEAFF
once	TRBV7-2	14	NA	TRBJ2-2	TGTGCCAGCAGCTCCCGGACAGACACCGGGGAGCTGTTTTTT	CASSSRTDTGELFF
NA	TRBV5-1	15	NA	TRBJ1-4	TGCGCCAGCAGCTTGCGGGGGACGGATAATGAAAAACTGTTTTTT	CASSLRGTDNEKLFF
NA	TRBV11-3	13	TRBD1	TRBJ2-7	TGTGCCAGCAACAGAGGGGGCACGGACGAGCAGTACTTC	CASNRGGTDEQYF
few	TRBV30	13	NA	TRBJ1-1	TGTGCCTGGAGCCCTACAGGGTTCACTGAAGCTTTCTTT	CAWSPTGFTEAFF
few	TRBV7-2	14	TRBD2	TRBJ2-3	TGTGCCAGCACCAAGCGGGGGGGCACAGATACGCAGTATTTT	CASTKRGGTDTQYF
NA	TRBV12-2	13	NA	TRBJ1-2	TGTGCAAGTCGCTTAGGGCAGGGCTATGGCTACACCTTC	CASRLGQGYGYTF
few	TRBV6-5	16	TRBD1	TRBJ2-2	TGTGCCAGCAGTTACACAACAGGGGATGCCACCGGGGAGCTGTTTTTT	CASSYTTGDATGELFF
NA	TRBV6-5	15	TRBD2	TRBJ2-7	TGTGCCAGCAGCCAGTCAGCGGGAGGACACTACGAGCAGTACTTC	CASSQSAGGHYEQYF
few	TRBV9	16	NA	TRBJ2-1	TGTGCCAGCAGCGTAGAGGATAGCCCCTACTACAATGAGCAGTTCTTC	CASSVEDSPYYNEQFF
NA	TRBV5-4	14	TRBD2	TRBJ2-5	TGTGCCAGCAGCCGCGGGGGGCCCCAAGAGACCCAGTACTTC	CASSRGGPQETQYF
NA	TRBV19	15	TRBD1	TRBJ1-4	TGTGCCAGTAGTACAGCAGGGGGCTTGAGGGAAAAACTGTTTTTT	CASSTAGGLREKLFF
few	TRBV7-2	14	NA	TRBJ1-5	TGTGCCAGCAGGTCTGCAGGGTACGATCAGCCCCAGCATTTT	CASRSAGYDQPQHF
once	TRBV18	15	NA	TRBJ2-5	TGTGCCAGCTCACTATCCGGAGGAGGGGAAGAGACCCAGTACTTC	CASSLSGGGEETQYF
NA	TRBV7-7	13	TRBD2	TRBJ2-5	TGTGCTAGCAGCTTAGCGGGAGGAGAGACCCAGTACTTC	CASSLAGGETQYF
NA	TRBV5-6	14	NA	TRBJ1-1	TGTGCCAGCAGCTTGACGGGGATCGCCACTGAAGCTTTCTTT	CASSLTGIATEAFF
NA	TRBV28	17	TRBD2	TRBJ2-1	TGTGCCAGCAGTTTACTTGGGGGAGCGGGAGATGACAATGAGCAGTTCTTC	CASSLLGGAGDDNEQFF
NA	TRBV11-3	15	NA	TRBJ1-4	TGTGCCAGCAGCCGGCCGTCCGGAGGGGCTGAAAAACTGTTTTTT	CASSRPSGGAEKLFF
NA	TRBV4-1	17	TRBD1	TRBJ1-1	TGCGCCAGCAGCCACAGGACAGGTACGCTTATGAACACTGAAGCTTTCTTT	CASSHRTGTLMNTEAFF
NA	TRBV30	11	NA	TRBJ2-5	TGTGCCTGGAGTGTACTAGAGACCCAGTACTTC	CAWSVLETQYF
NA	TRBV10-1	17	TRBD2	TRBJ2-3	TGCGCCAGCAGTGGGGGCCCTGGGACTAGCACCCCAGATACGCAGTATTTT	CASSGGPGTSTPDTQYF
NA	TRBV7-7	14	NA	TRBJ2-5	TGTGCTAGCAGCCCCCTGTCTTCACTAGAGACCCAGTACTTC	CASSPLSSLETQYF
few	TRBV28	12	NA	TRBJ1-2	TGTGCCAGCAGGGACAGTAACTATGGCTACACCTTC	CASRDSNYGYTF
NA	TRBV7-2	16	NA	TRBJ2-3	TGTGCCAGCAGCTCCTTACCGGGACTCGCAACAGATACGCAGTATTTT	CASSSLPGLATDTQYF
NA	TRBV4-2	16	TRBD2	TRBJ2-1	TGTGCCAGCAGCCGCCAGCTAGCGGATACACCCAATGAGCAGTTCTTC	CASSRQLADTPNEQFF
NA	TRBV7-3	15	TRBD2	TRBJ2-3	TGTGCCAGCAGCTTGGGACTAGCGGGCACAGATACGCAGTATTTT	CASSLGLAGTDTQYF
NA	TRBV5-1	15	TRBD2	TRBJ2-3	TGCGCCAGCAGCTTGGCTAGCGGGAGGCCAGATACGCAGTATTTT	CASSLASGRPDTQYF